The 17 T cell receptor beta chains presented below share a single source sample, sequenced in a study of CD8 T cells in Susac syndrome. Roughly 0.5 to 1 ug RNA was reverse transcribed with random hexamers. TCRdb independently ran MiXCR on the immunoSEQ multiplex PCR reads; one entry per CDR3 protein. The sample yields about 190,000 distinct CDR3 sequences, approximately 93% seen once. The sequenced sample was CD4+ T cells from PBMCs. The source is a human donor in good health.

The V gene is TRBV12-2, the J gene TRBJ2-4. TRBV12-2 represents a pseudogene. CDR3 size: 15 residues. The CDR3: CASRFIGTAKNIQYF. CDR3 DNA sequence: TGTGCAAGTCGCTTCATCGGCACAGCGAAAAACATTCAGTACTTC.

V usage is TRBV4-3 and J usage is TRBJ2-3; D tentatively reads TRBD1 or TRBD2 (6 bases each). V was pared by 4 bases and J by 4 bases, with 12 bases between. The germline CDR1 and CDR2 sequences are LGHNA and YSLEER. The CDR3 spans 14 residues. DNA for the CDR3: TGCGCCAGCAGCCTCGGGGGCCCCTCAGATACGCAGTATTTT. As protein: CASSLGGPSDTQYF.

The chain has TRBV7-2 and TRBJ2-5; 9 bases map to TRBD1. The CDR3 has 18 residues. Germline CDR1 is SGHTA and CDR2 is FQGNSA. V was clipped by 1 base and J by 0 bases; unmatched bases: 9. CDR3 sequence: CASSLGGLTGGYQETQYF. For the CDR3, the DNA is TGTGCCAGCAGCTTAGGGGGGTTGACAGGGGGGTACCAAGAGACCCAGTACTTC.

The CDR3 sequence: CASSYSLARADEQYF. Written as DNA, the CDR3 is TGTGCCAGCAGTTACTCCTTAGCCAGAGCTGACGAGCAGTACTTC. The chain uses TRBV6-6 and TRBJ2-7, with unresolved D. This CDR3 has 15 amino acids. V was cut by 0 bases and J by 5 bases, with 14 bases left in between. The germline gives CDR1 MNHNY, CDR2 SVGAGI (reference sequence).

This chain joins TRBV6-2 or TRBV6-3 and TRBJ1-2; no definite D call. This CDR3 contains 19 residues. The V end lost 0 bases, the J end lost 0 bases, and 20 bases lay between the germline ends. Germline CDR1 and CDR2: MNHEY and SVGEGT. The CDR3 DNA reads TGTGCCAGCAGTTACTCGAATTTAGCGACCACTGGACCTAACTATGGCTACACCTTC. It codes for CASSYSNLATTGPNYGYTF.

V usage is TRBV2 and J usage is TRBJ2-1, with D perhaps matching TRBD2 (5 bases). Trimming shortened V by 8 bases and J by 2 bases, and 13 bases separated the two germline ends. CDR1 is SNHLY and CDR2 is FYNNEI in the germline V gene. This CDR3 is 14 amino acids long. The CDR3 loop reads CASDLAGAYNEQFF. The CDR3 nucleotides read TGTGCCAGCGACCTAGCCGGGGCCTACAATGAGCAGTTCTTC.

This clonotype showed up just once. The chain couples TRBV13 to TRBJ2-7; tentatively, D is TRBD1 or TRBD2 (5 bases each). Germline V gene data show CDR1 as PRHDT and CDR2 as FYEKMQ (reference sequence). The CDR3 is made up of 12 amino acids. Trimming took 5 bases from V and 9 from J, leaving 14 bases between them. This chain's CDR3 is CASSQDQGVQYF. DNA of the CDR3: TGTGCCAGCAGCCAAGACCAGGGAGTGCAGTACTTC.

The chain is built from TRBV12-3 or TRBV12-4 and TRBJ1-1; 8 bases agree with TRBD1. After removal of 6 bases from V and 7 bases from J, the junction contained 10 bases not matched to a gene. CDR3 size: 14 residues. The CDR3 sequence is CASRADGQGVEAFF. CDR3 DNA sequence: TGTGCCAGCAGGGCCGATGGACAGGGTGTTGAAGCTTTCTTT.

This clonotype was observed once. The chain combines TRBV20-1 with TRBJ2-1; possibly TRBD2 for D (6 bases). V was trimmed by 6 bases and J by 2 bases, leaving 14 bases between them. This CDR3 has 14 amino acids. CDR1 is DFQATT, CDR2 SNEGSKA, per germline (reference sequence). The CDR3 DNA sequence: TGCAGTGCGTCTCGGGACTTTACCTACAATGAGCAGTTCTTC. Protein: CSASRDFTYNEQFF.

The rearrangement uses TRBV15 and TRBJ2-5; the D is unclear. This CDR3 region has 11 residues. Trimming pared 0 bases from V and 4 bases from J, leaving 0 bases between. Germline CDR1 and CDR2: LNHNV and YYDKDF (reference sequence). The CDR3 spells CATSREETQYF. CDR3 bases: TGTGCCACCAGCAGAGAAGAGACCCAGTACTTC.

This sequence joins TRBV29-1 and TRBJ1-5; D call uncertain. Between the trimmed V and J ends, which lost 4 bases and 5 bases, there was a span of 15 bases. The CDR3 is 14 residues long. Per the germline V gene, CDR1 is SQVTM and CDR2 is ANQGSEA. The CDR3 DNA reads as TGCAGCGTTGCTTCGGGCCTGAGTGATCAGCCCCAGCATTTT. Protein: CSVASGLSDQPQHF.

V and J are TRBV20-1 and TRBJ2-2; unclear D gene. CDR3 length: 13 amino acids. Germline lookup yields CDR1 DFQATT and CDR2 SNEGSKA (reference sequence). V was cut by 3 bases and J by 7 bases, with 12 bases left in between. The DNA for the CDR3 is TGCAGTGCTAGCAGTCTCCTGTTCGGGGAGCTGTTTTTT. It yields the protein CSASSLLFGELFF.

This sequence joins TRBV20-1 and TRBJ2-7, with D perhaps TRBD1 (6 bases). V lost 5 bases to trimming and J lost 3 bases, with 17 bases between them. Germline lookup yields CDR1 DFQATT and CDR2 SNEGSKA (reference sequence). This CDR3 has 14 residues. CDR3 protein: CSAQLTGTHYEQYV. The CDR3 region has the DNA TGCAGTGCTCAGCTAACCGGGACACACTACGAGCAGTACGTC.

V gene TRBV7-2 combines with J gene TRBJ1-5; unclear D gene. CDR1 SGHTA and CDR2 FQGNSA come from the germline V gene. V was trimmed by 5 bases and J by 4 bases, leaving 9 bases between them. This CDR3 has 13 amino acids. As DNA, the CDR3 is TGTGCCAGCAGCGGTGGGTGGAATCAGCCCCAGCATTTT. Protein product: CASSGGWNQPQHF.

The chain joins TRBV5-1 to TRBJ1-2, with D possibly matching TRBD1 (6 bases). Per germline, CDR1 SGHRS and CDR2 YFSETQ. The CDR3 consists of 13 residues. V lost 2 bases and J 5 bases, leaving 10 bases between the germline ends. The CDR3 sequence: CASSFGGGYGYTF. The DNA of the CDR3 is TGCGCCAGCAGCTTCGGGGGCGGTTATGGCTACACCTTC. The complete variable domain, with remaining parts taken from reference TRBV5-1 and TRBJ1-2, reads KAGVTQTPRYLIKTRGQQVTLSCSPISGHRSVSWYQQTPGQGLQFLFEYFSETQRNKGNFPGRFSGRQFSNSRSEMNVSTLELGDSALYLCASSFGGGYGYTFGSGTRLTVV.

This chain connects TRBV3-1 to TRBJ2-3; the D is unclear. The germline gives CDR1 LGHDT, CDR2 YNNKEL (reference sequence). The ends were cut back, 3 bases at V and 3 bases at J, with 7 bases in the middle. This CDR3 spans 13 amino acids. This CDR3 is CASSHYLTDTQYF. For the CDR3, the DNA is TGTGCCAGCAGCCATTACTTAACAGATACGCAGTATTTT.

The chain links TRBV6-5 to TRBJ1-1; D is possibly TRBD1 (6 bases). The V gene's germline CDR1 is MNHEY and CDR2 SVGAGI. This CDR3 spans 14 amino acids. Deletions cut 6 bases from V and 2 bases from J, with 13 bases between. The DNA for the CDR3 is TGTGCCAGCAGGCGGGACACTTCAAACACTGAAGCTTTCTTT. This encodes CASRRDTSNTEAFF.